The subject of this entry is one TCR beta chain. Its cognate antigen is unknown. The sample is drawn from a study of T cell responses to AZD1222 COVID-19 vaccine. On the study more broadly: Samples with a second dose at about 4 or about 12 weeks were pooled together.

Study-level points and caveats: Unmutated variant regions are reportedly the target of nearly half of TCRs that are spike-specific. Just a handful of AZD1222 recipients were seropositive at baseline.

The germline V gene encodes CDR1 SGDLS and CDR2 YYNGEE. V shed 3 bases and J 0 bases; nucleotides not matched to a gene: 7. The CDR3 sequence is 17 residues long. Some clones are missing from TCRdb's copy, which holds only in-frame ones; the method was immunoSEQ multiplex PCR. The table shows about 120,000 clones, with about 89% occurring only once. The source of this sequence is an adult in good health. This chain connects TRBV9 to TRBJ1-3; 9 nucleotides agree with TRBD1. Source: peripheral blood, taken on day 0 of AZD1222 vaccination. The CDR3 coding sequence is TGTGCCAGCAGCGCCTCAGGACAGGGGCACTCTGGAAACACCATATATTTT. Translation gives CASSASGQGHSGNTIYF.